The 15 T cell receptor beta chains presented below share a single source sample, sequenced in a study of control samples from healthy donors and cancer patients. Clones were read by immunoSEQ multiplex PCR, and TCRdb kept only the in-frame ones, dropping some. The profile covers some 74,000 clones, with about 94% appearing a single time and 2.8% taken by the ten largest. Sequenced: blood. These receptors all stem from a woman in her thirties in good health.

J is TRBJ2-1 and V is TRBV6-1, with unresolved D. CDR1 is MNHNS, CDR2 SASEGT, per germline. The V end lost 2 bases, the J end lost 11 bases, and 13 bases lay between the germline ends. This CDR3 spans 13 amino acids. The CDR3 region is CASSERAPLQQFF. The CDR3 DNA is TGTGCCAGCAGTGAACGGGCCCCCCTCCAGCAGTTCTTC.

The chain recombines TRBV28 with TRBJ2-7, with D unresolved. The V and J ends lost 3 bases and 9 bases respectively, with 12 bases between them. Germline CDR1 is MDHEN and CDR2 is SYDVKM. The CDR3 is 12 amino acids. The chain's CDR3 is CASSFASGRQYF. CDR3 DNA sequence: TGTGCCAGCAGTTTTGCGTCTGGAAGGCAGTACTTC.

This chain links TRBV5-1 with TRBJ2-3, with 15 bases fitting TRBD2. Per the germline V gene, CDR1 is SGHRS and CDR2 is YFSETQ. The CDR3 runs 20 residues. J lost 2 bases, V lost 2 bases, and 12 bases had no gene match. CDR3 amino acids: CASSFRRKGTSGGNTDTQYF. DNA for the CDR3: TGCGCCAGCAGCTTCCGCCGTAAAGGGACTAGCGGGGGGAACACAGATACGCAGTATTTT. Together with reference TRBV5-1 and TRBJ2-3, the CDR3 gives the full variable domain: KAGVTQTPRYLIKTRGQQVTLSCSPISGHRSVSWYQQTPGQGLQFLFEYFSETQRNKGNFPGRFSGRQFSNSRSEMNVSTLELGDSALYLCASSFRRKGTSGGNTDTQYFGPGTRLTVL.

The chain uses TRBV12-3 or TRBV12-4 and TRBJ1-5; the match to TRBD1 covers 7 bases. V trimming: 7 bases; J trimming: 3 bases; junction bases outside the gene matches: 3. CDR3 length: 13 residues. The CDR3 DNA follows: TGTGCCAGCACCGGGACAGCCAATCAGCCCCAGCATTTT. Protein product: CASTGTANQPQHF.

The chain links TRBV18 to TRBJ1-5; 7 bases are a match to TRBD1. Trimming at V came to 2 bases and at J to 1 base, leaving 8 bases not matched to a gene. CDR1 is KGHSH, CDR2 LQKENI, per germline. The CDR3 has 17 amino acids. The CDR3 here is CASSPWEAGGSNQPQHF. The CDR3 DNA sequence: TGTGCCAGCTCACCATGGGAGGCAGGGGGAAGCAATCAGCCCCAGCATTTT.

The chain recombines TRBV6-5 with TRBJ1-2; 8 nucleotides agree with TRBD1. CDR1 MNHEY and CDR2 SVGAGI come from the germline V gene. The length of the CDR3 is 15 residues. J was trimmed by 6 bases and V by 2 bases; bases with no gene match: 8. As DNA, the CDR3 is TGTGCCAGCAGTTACCGTTCAACAGGGGGGGATGGCTACACCTTC. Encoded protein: CASSYRSTGGDGYTF.

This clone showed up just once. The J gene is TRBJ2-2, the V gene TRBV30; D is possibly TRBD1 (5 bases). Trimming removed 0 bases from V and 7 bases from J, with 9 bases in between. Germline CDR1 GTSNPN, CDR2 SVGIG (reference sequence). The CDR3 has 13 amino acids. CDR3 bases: TGTGCCTGGAGTGTTACAGGAGTCGGGGAGCTGTTTTTT. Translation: CAWSVTGVGELFF.

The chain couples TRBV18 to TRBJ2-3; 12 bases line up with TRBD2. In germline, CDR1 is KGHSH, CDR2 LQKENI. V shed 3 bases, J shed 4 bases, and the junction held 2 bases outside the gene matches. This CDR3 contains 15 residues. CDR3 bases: TGTGCCAGCTCACCTCTAGCGGGGGGGCCAGATACGCAGTATTTT. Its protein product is CASSPLAGGPDTQYF.

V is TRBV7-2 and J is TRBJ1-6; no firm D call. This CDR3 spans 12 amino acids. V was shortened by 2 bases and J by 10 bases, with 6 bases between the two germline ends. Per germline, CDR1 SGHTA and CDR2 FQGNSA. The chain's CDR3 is CASSLPTSPLHF. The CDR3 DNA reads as TGTGCCAGCAGCTTACCCACCTCACCCCTCCACTTT.

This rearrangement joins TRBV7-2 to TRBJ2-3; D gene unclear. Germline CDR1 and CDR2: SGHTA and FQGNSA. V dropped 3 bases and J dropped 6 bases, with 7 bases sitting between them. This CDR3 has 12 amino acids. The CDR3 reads CASSFRVDTQYF. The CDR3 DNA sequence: TGTGCCAGCAGCTTTAGAGTGGATACGCAGTATTTT.

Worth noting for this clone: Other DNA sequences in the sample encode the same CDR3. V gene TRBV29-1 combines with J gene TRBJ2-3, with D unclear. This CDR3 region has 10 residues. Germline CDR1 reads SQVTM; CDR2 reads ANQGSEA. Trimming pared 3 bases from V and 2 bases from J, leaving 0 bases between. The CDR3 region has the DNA TGCAGCGTTGACACAGATACGCAGTATTTT. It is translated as CSVDTDTQYF.

The CDR3 sequence: CASSVGTGSKPQHF. For the CDR3, the DNA is TGTGCCAGCAGTGTAGGGACAGGAAGTAAGCCCCAGCATTTT. The chain links TRBV25-1 to TRBJ1-5; 8 bases align to TRBD1. This CDR3 is built from 14 residues. Per the germline V gene, CDR1 is MGHDK and CDR2 is SYGVNS. Trimming removed 4 bases from V and 8 bases from J; junction bases left unmatched: 7.

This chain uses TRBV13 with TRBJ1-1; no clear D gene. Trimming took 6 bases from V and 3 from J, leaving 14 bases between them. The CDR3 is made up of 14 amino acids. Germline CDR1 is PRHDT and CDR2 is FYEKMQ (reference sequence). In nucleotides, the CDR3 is TGTGCCAGCAGGAGGCGGGGTACGGACACTGAAGCTTTCTTT. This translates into CASRRRGTDTEAFF.

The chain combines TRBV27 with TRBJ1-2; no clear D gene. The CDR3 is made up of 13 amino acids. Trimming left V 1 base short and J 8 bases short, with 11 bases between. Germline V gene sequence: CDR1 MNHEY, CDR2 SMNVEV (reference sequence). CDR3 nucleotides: TGTGCCAGCAGTTTATTTGGAGGAGCGGGCTACACCTTC. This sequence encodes CASSLFGGAGYTF.

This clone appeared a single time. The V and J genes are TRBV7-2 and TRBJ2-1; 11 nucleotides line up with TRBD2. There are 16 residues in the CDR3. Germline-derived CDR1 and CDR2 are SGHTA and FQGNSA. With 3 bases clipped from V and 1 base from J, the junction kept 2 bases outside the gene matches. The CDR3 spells CASSLTSGASYNEQFF. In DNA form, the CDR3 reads TGTGCCAGCAGCTTGACTAGCGGGGCGTCCTACAATGAGCAGTTCTTC.